These T cell receptor beta chains were read from a single sample in a study of blood T cell repertoires in COVID-19. Libraries were prepared by immunoSEQ multiplex PCR; TCRdb keeps only in-frame clonotypes and omits some of them. The table records 60,000 or so clones, approximately 90% of them present only once. Source material: peripheral blood. These receptors all stem from a human donor with acute or convalescent COVID-19. The donor label of this sample is uncertain. Both conserved end residues are part of each CDR3. Clone size, where shown, is once, few, many, or a class for clones that have expanded.

v_gene,j_gene,abundance,CDR3aa
TRBV19,TRBJ1-2,once,CASSPGTGGVYGYTF
TRBV4-1,TRBJ2-3,NA,CASSLILLTDTQYF
TRBV5-5,TRBJ2-5,NA,CASSLGGGETQYF
TRBV2,TRBJ1-6,NA,CASRLELGNSPLHF
TRBV2,TRBJ1-5,NA,CARGGNSNQPQHF
TRBV3-1/TRBV3-2,TRBJ1-2,NA,CASRGTANYGYTF
TRBV28,TRBJ1-6,once,CASRGRDSENSPLHF
TRBV9,TRBJ1-6,once,CASSSRQGGSPLHF
TRBV27,TRBJ2-7,NA,CASSFRGKAEQYF
TRBV24-1,TRBJ2-1,NA,CATSVGGGESVQFF
TRBV7-2,TRBJ2-2,NA,CASSGIRLAGSGTGELFF
TRBV7-9,TRBJ2-3,NA,CASSLSSGQTDTQYF
TRBV4-2,TRBJ2-5,NA,CASSQRREETQYF
TRBV24-1,TRBJ2-1,NA,CATSDWQGSYNEQFF
TRBV20-1,TRBJ1-2,NA,CSASQQNYGYTF
TRBV9,TRBJ2-3,NA,CASSSRAHSTDTQYF
TRBV27,TRBJ1-4,NA,CASSFRGNEKLFF
TRBV19,TRBJ2-2,NA,CASSTDRVNTGELFF
TRBV7-3,TRBJ2-1,NA,CASSLARPGGSYNEQFF
TRBV7-2,TRBJ2-3,NA,CASRPGTAKTDTQYF
TRBV3-1/TRBV3-2,TRBJ2-2,NA,CASSQGGDGELFF
TRBV6-4,TRBJ2-3,once,CASSREGPDTQYF
TRBV27,TRBJ1-1,NA,CASSSPRTENTEAFF
TRBV28,TRBJ2-7,NA,CASSFFQGRHEQYF
TRBV7-9,TRBJ1-4,NA,CASRYLANEKLFF
TRBV4-1,TRBJ2-3,NA,CASSHPGLAGRSSTDTQYF
TRBV15,TRBJ1-5,few,CATSRTGDSNQPQHF
TRBV6-5,TRBJ1-6,NA,CASSTGTGNSPLHF
TRBV5-1,TRBJ1-2,NA,CASSRDGEDYGYTF
TRBV2,TRBJ1-5,NA,CASIAPGGNQPQHF
TRBV5-1,TRBJ2-5,once,CASSLEGAGEQETQYF
TRBV28,TRBJ1-2,NA,CASSLLDYGYTF
TRBV6-4,TRBJ2-3,once,CASSVTSGGTDTQYF
TRBV4-2,TRBJ2-5,NA,CASSARRSETQYF
TRBV3-1/TRBV3-2,TRBJ2-3,NA,CASSQDYSGHTDTQYF
TRBV3-1/TRBV3-2,TRBJ2-5,NA,CASSQAGGGETQYF
TRBV5-1,TRBJ2-3,NA,CASEMGQGMRDTQYF
TRBV5-8,TRBJ2-5,once,CAISAKNRGILETQYF
TRBV5-1,TRBJ2-1,once,CASSFPGGGRDEQFF
TRBV25-1,TRBJ1-5,NA,CASSGGTGNQPQHF
TRBV4-2,TRBJ2-2,NA,CASSPTGLAYTGELFF
TRBV5-1,TRBJ2-1,NA,CASSLVAGGFNEQFF
TRBV5-1,TRBJ2-5,NA,CASSLGLARAGETQYF
TRBV11-3,TRBJ2-7,NA,CASNPQAGVDEQYF
TRBV10-1,TRBJ1-3,once,CASSGSTDRRGNTIYF
TRBV4-1,TRBJ1-2,NA,CASSQALAVGFDYGYTF
TRBV7-9,TRBJ2-7,NA,CASSLPGREQYF
TRBV4-2,TRBJ2-1,NA,CASSQDIRLDNEQFF
TRBV19,TRBJ2-1,NA,CASRRAGVKEQFF
TRBV5-1,TRBJ2-2,NA,CASGTSGAGTGELFF
TRBV29-1,TRBJ2-4,NA,CSVGGESAKNIQYF
TRBV11-2,TRBJ1-2,NA,CASSLRDRPNYGYTF
TRBV6-1,TRBJ2-2,NA,CASSEGQGTGELFF
TRBV12-3/TRBV12-4,TRBJ1-1,NA,CASSPDTWTEAFF